This T cell receptor beta chain was identified in a study of control samples from healthy donors and cancer patients. Profiled with immunoSEQ multiplex PCR; TCRdb holds only in-frame clones, not every one. The sample comprises 120,000 or so clones, about 90% of which are singletons, and roughly 2% rests with the top ten. Germline CDR1 is MNHEY and CDR2 is SVGEGT. The length of the CDR3 is 13 residues. Trimming shortened V by 2 bases and J by 4 bases, and 8 bases separated the two germline ends. The specimen was blood. The receptor was derived from a man aged 18 to 30 in good health. The chain is built from TRBV6-2 or TRBV6-3 and TRBJ1-1, with D unclear. CDR3 bases: TGTGCCAGCAGTTACGGGGTCAGCACTGAAGCTTTCTTT. It yields the protein CASSYGVSTEAFF.